The 19 T cell receptor beta chains listed next were all sequenced from one sample in a study of T-cell reconstitution after alpha-beta-depleted transplantation in children. As it was prepared, the TCRbeta library received unique molecular identifiers. TCRdb used MiXCR to reprocess the PCR reads, holding one entry per CDR3 protein. The sample includes nearly 550,000 distinct CDR3 sequences, 18% of them seen just once. Material: PBMCs from the stem cell graft donor, obtained from the stem cell graft. These receptors were collected from a human donor who donated a stem cell graft to a child with acute lymphoblastic leukemia.

This chain connects TRBV20-1 to TRBJ2-7; TRBD2 agrees at 8 bases. CDR3 length equals 14 residues. V shed 0 bases, J shed 2 bases, and the junction held 3 bases outside the gene matches. Germline CDR1 reads DFQATT; CDR2 reads SNEGSKA (reference sequence). For the CDR3, the DNA is TGCAGTGCTAGAGAGCCGGGACTAGCCTACGAGCAGTACTTC. This translates into CSAREPGLAYEQYF.

The gene calls are TRBV6-1 and TRBJ2-7; D call uncertain. Trimming took 1 base from V and 4 from J, leaving 11 bases between them. This CDR3 comprises 14 residues. Germline lookup yields CDR1 MNHNS and CDR2 SASEGT. The CDR3 DNA reads TGTGCCAGCAGTGAAGGTATGGTCCGGTACGAGCAGTACTTC. Translating gives CASSEGMVRYEQYF.

The V gene is TRBV7-2, the J gene TRBJ2-1; maybe TRBD2 (5 bases). Trimming took 2 bases from V and 2 from J, leaving 13 bases between them. The CDR3 sequence is 16 residues long. Germline CDR1 is SGHTA and CDR2 is FQGNSA. DNA for the CDR3: TGTGCCAGCAGCTTATACTCGGGAACGACCTACAATGAGCAGTTCTTC. Translated, it gives CASSLYSGTTYNEQFF.

This clonotype was picked up a small number of times. The rearrangement joins TRBV5-1 to TRBJ2-2; D unclear. Looked up from germline, CDR1 is SGHRS and CDR2 is YFSETQ. The CDR3 length is 13 residues. Trimming removed 6 bases at V and 4 bases at J, with 10 bases between. The CDR3: CASNGAITGELFF. The CDR3 region has the DNA TGCGCCAGCAACGGCGCCATCACCGGGGAGCTGTTTTTT.

This clonotype has just a few counts. The chain links TRBV12-3 or TRBV12-4 to TRBJ2-1, with 10 positions matching TRBD2. V lost 2 bases, J lost 5 bases, and 12 bases stayed unmatched. This CDR3 comprises 18 residues. DNA for the CDR3: TGTGCCAGCAGTTTACCCCGGCTAGCGGGAGATGGGCACAATGAGCAGTTCTTC. Translation gives CASSLPRLAGDGHNEQFF.

The V call is TRBV3-1, the J call TRBJ2-7; 14 bases fit TRBD2. With V trimmed by 0 bases and J by 4 bases, 5 bases remained unmatched. There are 17 residues in the CDR3. In germline, CDR1 is LGHDT, CDR2 YNNKEL (reference sequence). CDR3 protein: CASSQETSGRAMYEQYF. CDR3 DNA: TGTGCCAGCAGCCAAGAGACTAGCGGGAGGGCAATGTACGAGCAGTACTTC.

This clonotype was found once. This sequence joins TRBV18 and TRBJ1-3, with no clear D. The V end was cut by 3 bases, the J end by 4 bases, with 10 bases between. Per the germline V gene, CDR1 is KGHSH and CDR2 is LQKENI. This CDR3 spans 14 amino acids. CDR3 DNA: TGTGCCAGCTCACCGTCCGGGGAAGGAAACACCATATATTTT. Translating it yields CASSPSGEGNTIYF.

The J gene is TRBJ2-1, the V gene TRBV29-1, with D maybe TRBD1 (6 bases). Trimming shortened V by 4 bases and J by 9 bases, and 13 bases separated the two germline ends. Germline loops: CDR1 SQVTM, CDR2 ANQGSEA. The CDR3 consists of 12 residues. The CDR3: CSVVWGPGEQFF. CDR3 coding DNA: TGCAGCGTTGTTTGGGGGCCAGGTGAGCAGTTCTTC.

The rearrangement uses TRBV4-1 and TRBJ2-7; D possibly corresponds to TRBD2 (6 bases). The V end was cut by 2 bases, the J end by 2 bases, with 10 bases between. This CDR3 contains 14 residues. CDR1 and CDR2 from the germline V gene are MGHRA and YSYEKL. DNA for the CDR3: TGCGCCAGCAGCCAACCGCTAGCGACCTACGAGCAGTACTTC. Amino acid sequence: CASSQPLATYEQYF.

This chain connects TRBV5-6 to TRBJ2-1, with D hard to call. V was shortened by 4 bases and J by 6 bases, with 14 bases between the two germline ends. Per germline, CDR1 SGHDT and CDR2 YYEEEE. The CDR3 spans 14 residues. The CDR3 spells CASSPGVGGNEQFF. In nucleotides, the CDR3 is TGTGCCAGCAGCCCTGGAGTAGGCGGCAATGAGCAGTTCTTC. Complete variable domain (other parts from reference TRBV5-6 and TRBJ2-1): DAGVTQSPTHLIKTRGQQVTLRCSPKSGHDTVSWYQQALGQGPQFIFQYYEEEERQRGNFPDRFSGHQFPNYSSELNVNALLLGDSALYLCASSPGVGGNEQFFGPGTRLTVL.

V is TRBV4-1 and J is TRBJ2-5; D is possibly TRBD1 (5 bases). CDR1 MGHRA and CDR2 YSYEKL come from the germline V gene. Trimming removed 1 base from V and 3 bases from J, with 6 bases in between. CDR3 length: 13 residues. The CDR3 region is CASSQVGEETQYF. The CDR3 region has the DNA TGCGCCAGCAGCCAAGTAGGGGAAGAGACCCAGTACTTC.

This clonotype was counted ten times or more. The chain couples TRBV12-3 or TRBV12-4 to TRBJ1-1, with TRBD1 matching over 10 bases. J was trimmed by 5 bases and V by 6 bases; bases with no gene match: 3. This CDR3 is 13 amino acids long. CDR3 protein: CASRRTGGTEAFF. In DNA, the CDR3 is TGTGCCAGCAGGAGGACAGGGGGGACTGAAGCTTTCTTT.

This clonotype was found a few times. The V gene is TRBV29-1, the J gene TRBJ2-1; 8 bases map to TRBD2. Looked up from germline, CDR1 is SQVTM and CDR2 is ANQGSEA. The CDR3 has 14 residues. V lost 6 bases and J lost 6; bases outside the gene matches: 10. CDR3 protein: CSVRTSQIVNEQFF. The CDR3 DNA sequence: TGCAGCGTCAGGACTAGCCAGATTGTCAATGAGCAGTTCTTC.

This clonotype came up a few times. The CDR3, as DNA: TGCAGTGCTAGAGCAGGGATGGACAGGGCCTACGAGCAGTACTTC. This encodes CSARAGMDRAYEQYF. The rearrangement links TRBV20-1 to TRBJ2-7; 8 nucleotides align to TRBD1. With 1 base clipped from V and 2 bases from J, the junction kept 7 bases outside the gene matches. The CDR3 sequence is 15 residues long. Germline V gene lookup returns CDR1 DFQATT and CDR2 SNEGSKA (reference sequence).

The V and J genes are TRBV20-1 and TRBJ2-1; possibly TRBD2 for D (5 bases). The V end lost 3 bases, the J end lost 0 bases, and 9 bases lay between the germline ends. Germline CDR1 reads DFQATT; CDR2 reads SNEGSKA (reference sequence). This CDR3 contains 14 residues. In DNA form, the CDR3 reads TGCAGTGCTAGCAAAACTAGCTCCTACAATGAGCAGTTCTTC. This gives the protein CSASKTSSYNEQFF.

The rearrangement joins TRBV4-1 to TRBJ2-3; 14 bases are a match to TRBD2. Germline CDR1 and CDR2: MGHRA and YSYEKL. Unmatched junction bases numbered 4, after V lost 0 bases and J lost 5 bases. The CDR3 loop spans 17 amino acids. CDR3 in amino acids: CASSQDGTSGSLDTQYF. The CDR3 DNA reads as TGCGCCAGCAGCCAAGATGGGACTAGCGGGAGTTTAGATACGCAGTATTTT.

The J gene is TRBJ2-2, the V gene TRBV13, with D uncertain. In germline, CDR1 is PRHDT, CDR2 FYEKMQ (reference sequence). The CDR3 loop spans 12 amino acids. V was clipped by 2 bases and J by 9 bases, with 7 bases between them. The DNA of the CDR3 is TGTGCCAGCAGCTTACTCGACCGGGAGCTGTTTTTT. Translation: CASSLLDRELFF.

The chain combines TRBV10-3 with TRBJ1-1; 9 nucleotides match TRBD1. The length of the CDR3 is 15 residues. The germline V gene encodes CDR1 ENHRY and CDR2 SYGVKD. V dropped 5 bases and J dropped 5; count of bases not matched to a gene: 9. The CDR3 region has the DNA TGTGCCATCAGTTATTTACAGGGGGCGAGGACTGAAGCTTTCTTT. Translated: CAISYLQGARTEAFF.

In the case of this clonotype: The junction differs from germline at one of its ends, possibly a read error. The chain combines TRBV24-1 with TRBJ2-1, with D tentatively TRBD1 (6 bases). The CDR3 runs to 23 residues. The germline V gene has CDR1 KGHDR and CDR2 SFDVKD. The CDR3 here is CAASDLQKAKDGGLRPTFNEQFF. CDR3 bases: TGTGCCGCCAGTGATTTGCAGAAAGCGAAGGATGGGGGCTTGAGGCCCACCTTCAATGAGCAGTTCTTC.